Here is one T cell receptor beta chain with its context. Its antigen is currently unknown. Trimming took 1 base from V and 3 from J, leaving 4 bases between them. The germline V gene encodes CDR1 SGHVS and CDR2 FNYEAQ. The CDR3 extends over 12 amino acids. General study points: The larger-cohort validation was restricted to a single TCR beta V-J rearrangement rather than whole repertoires. The TCR gene usage of tumor memory CD4+ T cells clustered together with blood and lymph node memory CD4+ cells and with lymph node naive CD4+ cells. Tumor Tregs overlapped most with tumor, then blood, naive CD4+ cells.

The sorted Tregs were CD4+CD25+CD127-/low cells. Full-length variable regions came from constant-region reverse primers plus semi-nested Nested Universal Primer A PCR. TCRdb ran MiXCR on the 5' RACE reads and lists one entry per CDR3 protein. This sample has 9,000 to 9,500 distinct CDR3 sequences, with around 42% found just once. The sample taken for sequencing was Tregs sorted from a lymph node. The receptor comes from a female donor with breast cancer. The gene calls are TRBV7-6 and TRBJ2-7; no firm D call. The CDR3 region is CASSLVNYEQYF. The CDR3, as DNA: TGTGCCAGCAGCTTAGTTAACTACGAGCAGTACTTC.